The T cell receptor (beta chain) under discussion was sequenced for a study of blood T cell repertoires in COVID-19 (dated by TCRdb to about 2020). Study-level background: The collaborator samples originated in the United States, Italy and Spain and spanned the acute and convalescent phases of COVID-19. The material from the prospective study consisted of cDNA or gDNA derived from T cells, B-cell-depleted T cells, or PBMCs. Subjects who had been exposed to COVID-19, were actively infected with it, or had recovered from it provided the deeply sampled blood TCRbeta repertoires that made up the dataset. A freely available public database, intended as a resource for researchers studying the immune response to SARS-CoV-2, is where the repertoires were released. Samples were obtained from the ongoing ImmuneRACE study (first 160 participants) and from over a thousand subjects provided by 6 global collaborators. A de-identified subject ID, COVID-19 status, age in years and sex were almost always included in the sample metadata. Where available, HLA class I and class II types were obtained from metadata supplied by the sample provider rather than from assay-based typing.

TCRbeta CDR3 regions were amplified from genomic DNA using the immunoSEQ Assay, a bias-controlled multiplex PCR. In the authors' own workflow: Nucleated cell counts per sample were estimated from amplification of reference gene primers within the assay. To quantify the absolute abundance of each unique TCRbeta CDR3 rearrangement, sequence reads were collapsed and filtered. For each sample, productive Simpson clonality was calculated as the square root of Simpson's diversity index across productive rearrangements. Here the immuneACCESS table is served through TCRdb, limited to in-frame sequences with V and J called. Missing clones are a known gap in these copies; in checked studies unresolved V genes cover under half, and the rest lacks a known reason. D and trimming were read from the DNA, whereas the V and J calls and clone size are those reported in that table. A total of 120,000 or so clones appear in this sample, 70% to 80% of them only once. 20% to 25% of the sample is taken by the ten largest.

As for this clone: Its antigen has not been determined. No base quality information exists; no much larger clone differs at one position.

Sequences SGHTA (CDR1) and FQGNSA (CDR2) are obtained from the germline V gene. From cysteine to phenylalanine, the CDR3 is 14 amino acids long. Kept here is only the CDR3 DNA, which spans 42 bases and is read in frame from base 1. At the junction V is shortened by 0 bases and J by 8 bases, with 8 bases in between. Study-wide findings and limitations: The quantity of clinical and demographic metadata differed by source and by participant and was supplied without curation.

Collaborating institutions collected whole blood in K2EDTA tubes following their own protocols. Collaborator samples were shipped for TCRbeta analysis as frozen whole blood, isolated PBMCs, or DNA extracted from either sample type. Sequenced material: peripheral blood. The V and J genes are TRBV7-2 and TRBJ1-6, with TRBD1 as a weak D call on 5 bases. The sequence was obtained from a human donor in a cohort sampled during active COVID-19. This receptor has the CDR3 CASSLANRHSPLHF. The sequence in DNA is TGTGCCAGCAGCTTAGCGAACAGGCATTCACCCCTCCACTTT.